The next 18 T cell receptor beta chains were all read from a single sample in a study of blood T cell repertoires in COVID-19. Only in-frame clones appear in the TCRdb table, and some are missing; sequencing was by immunoSEQ multiplex PCR. The sample gives 100,000 to 150,000 clones, under 90% of which show up once; about 2.2% is in the top ten. The sample was PBMCs or T cells enriched from blood (not recorded which). The receptors shown here come from a man between 40 and 49 years old with acute COVID-19.

V usage is TRBV19 and J usage is TRBJ2-1; 10 bases align to TRBD2. Germline V gene sequence: CDR1 LNHDA, CDR2 SQIVND (reference sequence). The CDR3 spans 16 residues. With 4 bases clipped from V and 0 bases from J, the junction kept 3 bases outside the gene matches. The CDR3 sequence: CASSKVAGGSYNEQFF. CDR3 sequence (DNA): TGTGCCAGTAGTAAAGTAGCGGGAGGCTCCTACAATGAGCAGTTCTTC.

V gene TRBV7-3 combines with J gene TRBJ2-3; 9 bases match TRBD2. Per germline, CDR1 SGHTA and CDR2 FQGTGA. The CDR3 spans 15 residues. The junction had 3 bases not matched to a gene; V was cut back by 5 bases and J by 0 bases. The CDR3 loop is CASSRTSGSTDTQYF. In DNA, the CDR3 is TGTGCCAGCAGCCGAACTAGCGGGAGCACAGATACGCAGTATTTT.

The gene calls are TRBV19 and TRBJ2-1; unclear D gene. CDR3 length equals 11 residues. V lost 3 bases and J lost 8, with 5 bases in between. The germline gives CDR1 LNHDA, CDR2 SQIVND (reference sequence). The CDR3 sequence is CASSILHEQFF. CDR3 sequence (DNA): TGTGCCAGTAGTATTCTCCATGAGCAGTTCTTC.

The V gene is TRBV11-1, the J gene TRBJ2-1; D is unclear. This CDR3 has 12 residues. The germline V and J ends were trimmed by 5 bases and 7 bases, with 9 bases remaining between them. CDR1 and CDR2 (germline): SGHAT, FQDESV (reference sequence). The CDR3 DNA is TGTGCCAGCAGCCCCAACAGTAATGAGCAGTTCTTC. Protein: CASSPNSNEQFF. The whole variable domain, remainder taken from reference TRBV11-1 and TRBJ2-1, is EAEVAQSPRYKITEKSQAVAFWCDPISGHATLYWYRQILGQGPELLVQFQDESVVDDSQLPKDRFSAERLKGVDSTLKIQPAELGDSAMYLCASSPNSNEQFFGPGTRLTVL.

This chain joins TRBV7-9 and TRBJ1-1; tentatively, D is TRBD1 (5 bases). The V end lost 3 bases, the J end lost 6 bases, and 14 bases lay between the germline ends. Germline CDR1 and CDR2: SEHNR and FQNEAQ (reference sequence). The CDR3 has 14 amino acids. This CDR3 is CASSFGAGKSEAFF. The DNA of the CDR3 is TGTGCCAGCAGCTTTGGGGCAGGGAAGTCTGAAGCTTTCTTT.

The chain couples TRBV7-9 to TRBJ1-1, with D tentatively TRBD1 (5 bases). V was pared by 5 bases and J by 1 base, with 11 bases between. The germline CDR1 and CDR2 sequences are SEHNR and FQNEAQ (reference sequence). The CDR3 runs to 14 residues. CDR3 region: CASSQGVANTEAFF. The CDR3 nucleotides read TGTGCCAGCAGCCAAGGGGTCGCGAACACTGAAGCTTTCTTT. Full variable domain (missing parts from reference TRBV7-9 and TRBJ1-1): DTGVSQNPRHKITKRGQNVTFRCDPISEHNRLYWYRQTLGQGPEFLTYFQNEAQLEKSRLLSDRFSAERPKGSFSTLEIQRTEQGDSAMYLCASSQGVANTEAFFGQGTRLTVV.

J is TRBJ1-2 and V is TRBV5-1; 8 bases match TRBD1. Trimming took 0 bases from V and 6 from J; bases not matched to a gene: 4. CDR1 and CDR2 (germline): SGHRS, YFSETQ. The CDR3 contains 14 residues. This chain's CDR3 is CASSLGQGWDGYTF. The CDR3, as DNA: TGCGCCAGCAGCTTGGGACAGGGGTGGGATGGCTACACCTTC.

Only one count was recorded for this clone. V is TRBV6-5 and J is TRBJ2-2; the match to TRBD2 covers 12 bases. The junction had 1 base not matched to a gene; V was cut back by 3 bases and J by 5 bases. Germline V gene lookup returns CDR1 MNHEY and CDR2 SVGAGI. The CDR3 length is 15 residues. The CDR3 spells CASSYGLAGTGELFF. The CDR3 DNA sequence: TGTGCCAGCAGTTATGGACTAGCGGGAACCGGGGAGCTGTTTTTT.

This chain joins TRBV7-8 and TRBJ2-7; a weak D match, TRBD1 (5 bases). The CDR3 sequence is 14 residues long. From germline, CDR1 is SGHVS and CDR2 FQNEAQ. The V and J ends lost 4 bases and 3 bases respectively, with 13 bases between them. This CDR3 is CASSSPLDIYEQYF. As DNA, the CDR3 is TGTGCCAGCAGCTCCCCCCTGGACATCTACGAGCAGTACTTC.

V gene TRBV4-2 combines with J gene TRBJ2-7; TRBD2 agrees at 9 bases. Germline V gene data show CDR1 as LGHNA and CDR2 as YNFKEQ. The CDR3 loop spans 15 amino acids. V dropped 0 bases and J dropped 3; count of bases not matched to a gene: 3. The CDR3 nucleotides read TGTGCCAGCAGCCAAGAGGGGCGGGAGGGCTACGAGCAGTACTTC. It codes for CASSQEGREGYEQYF.

The V and J genes are TRBV7-9 and TRBJ1-3; D is unresolved. Looked up from germline, CDR1 is SEHNR and CDR2 is FQNEAQ (reference sequence). The V end lost 4 bases, the J end lost 0 bases, and 10 bases lay between the germline ends. The CDR3 has 15 amino acids. CDR3 in DNA: TGTGCCAGCAGCTCCTCACCGAGCTCTGGAAACACCATATATTTT. It yields the protein CASSSSPSSGNTIYF.

The chain employs TRBV19 and TRBJ2-4, with TRBD1 matching over 9 bases. The CDR3 contains 18 residues. The junction had 11 bases not matched to a gene; V was cut back by 5 bases and J by 0 bases. CDR1 and CDR2 (germline): LNHDA, SQIVND (reference sequence). CDR3 sequence reads: CASSGYRGPTLAKNIQYF. CDR3 nucleotides: TGTGCCAGTAGTGGGTACAGGGGGCCCACCTTAGCCAAAAACATTCAGTACTTC.

The rearrangement uses TRBV29-1 and TRBJ1-2, with 11 bases matching TRBD1. Germline V gives CDR1 SQVTM, CDR2 ANQGSEA. V shed 5 bases and J 5 bases; nucleotides not matched to a gene: 7. This CDR3 comprises 14 residues. This CDR3 reads CSVRAGTGGYGYTF. The CDR3 region has the DNA TGCAGCGTTCGTGCCGGGACAGGGGGTTATGGCTACACCTTC.

V usage is TRBV21-1 and J usage is TRBJ2-1; the D call TRBD2 from the table was never checked on the DNA. TRBV21-1 is a pseudogene locus. The CDR3 runs 16 residues. In DNA, the CDR3 is TGTGCCAGCATCTTCGGCCCAGCGGGAGGGCAGAATGAGCAGTTCTTC. Translating it yields CASIFGPAGGQNEQFF.

The rearrangement uses TRBV7-9 and TRBJ2-3, with 13 bases identical to TRBD2. The germline V gene encodes CDR1 SEHNR and CDR2 FQNEAQ (reference sequence). This CDR3 contains 16 residues. With 3 bases clipped from V and 3 bases from J, the junction kept 3 bases outside the gene matches. The chain's CDR3 is CASSFTSGGGTDTQYF. The CDR3 DNA is TGTGCCAGCAGCTTTACTAGCGGGGGGGGAACAGATACGCAGTATTTT.

The chain carries TRBV24-1 and TRBJ2-1, with TRBD2 matching 9 bases. V lost 4 bases and J lost 0; bases outside the gene matches: 6. The CDR3 length is 17 residues. Per germline, CDR1 KGHDR and CDR2 SFDVKD. In DNA form, the CDR3 reads TGTGCCACCAGTGACTCCGTTAGCGGGAGCTCCTACAATGAGCAGTTCTTC. Translating it yields CATSDSVSGSSYNEQFF.

The chain is built from TRBV11-2 and TRBJ1-1; 7 nucleotides line up with TRBD1. The CDR3 loop spans 13 amino acids. Germline V gives CDR1 SGHAT, CDR2 FQNNGV. V lost 5 bases to trimming and J lost 11 bases; unmatched junction nucleotides: 11. The chain's CDR3 is CASSERQGVLAFF. The CDR3 DNA is TGTGCCAGCAGCGAGAGACAGGGCGTCTTGGCTTTCTTT.

V gene TRBV28 combines with J gene TRBJ2-2, with TRBD1 matching 10 bases. Germline CDR1 is MDHEN and CDR2 is SYDVKM. The CDR3 loop spans 13 amino acids. The V and J ends lost 9 bases and 4 bases, in that order; junction bases with no gene match: 2. CDR3 sequence reads: CASRTGGTGELFF. CDR3 DNA sequence: TGTGCCAGTAGGACAGGGGGCACCGGGGAGCTGTTTTTT.